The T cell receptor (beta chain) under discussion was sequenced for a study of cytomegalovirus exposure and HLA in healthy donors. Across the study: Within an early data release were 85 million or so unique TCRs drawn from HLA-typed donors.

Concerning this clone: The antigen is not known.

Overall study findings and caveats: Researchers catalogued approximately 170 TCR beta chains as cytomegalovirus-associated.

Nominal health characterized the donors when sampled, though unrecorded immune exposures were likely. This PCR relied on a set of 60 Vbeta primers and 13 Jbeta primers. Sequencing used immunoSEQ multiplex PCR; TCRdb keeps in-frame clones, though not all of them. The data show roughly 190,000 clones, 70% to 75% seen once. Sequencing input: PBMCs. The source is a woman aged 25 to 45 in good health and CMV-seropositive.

The CDR3 nucleotides are TGTGCCAGCACCGTACAGGGGGATAGAAAAAACGAGCAGTACTTC. Its protein is CASTVQGDRKNEQYF. V is TRBV28 and J is TRBJ2-7, with 8 bases that match TRBD1. Germline V gene data show CDR1 as MDHEN and CDR2 as SYDVKM. This CDR3 has 15 amino acids. J gave up 5 bases and V 7 bases, and 13 bases lay outside the gene matches. Supplemented by reference TRBV28 and TRBJ2-7, the full variable domain reads DVKVTQSSRYLVKRTGEKVFLECVQDMDHENMFWYRQDPGLGLRLIYFSYDVKMKEKGDIPEGYSVSREKKERFSLILESASTNQTSMYLCASTVQGDRKNEQYFGPGTRLTVT.